The 3 T cell receptor beta chains given below trace back to one sample, sequenced in a study of graft-versus-host responses after intestinal transplantation. Repertoires were generated with immunoSEQ multiplex PCR, while TCRdb's copy carries only in-frame clones and drops some. The sample has fewer than 25,000 clones, 70% to 90% seen once. The source material was PBMCs, sampled roughly 450 days after intestinal transplant. The receptors derive from a human patient who received an intestinal transplant, so some T cells may come from the graft donor.

This clone occurred a few times. The V gene is TRBV6-4, the J gene TRBJ2-3; 8 positions agree with TRBD1. The ends lost 4 bases at V and 6 bases at J; junction bases unmatched: 3. The CDR3 has 13 amino acids. Looked up from germline, CDR1 is MRHNA and CDR2 is SNTAGT. The CDR3 loop is CASSAQGADTQYF. CDR3 coding DNA: TGTGCCAGCAGTGCCCAGGGGGCGGATACGCAGTATTTT.

This chain joins TRBV2 and TRBJ2-3; maybe TRBD2 (5 bases). V lost 2 bases to trimming and J lost 2 bases, with 14 bases between them. CDR3 length: 16 amino acids. Germline V gives CDR1 SNHLY, CDR2 FYNNEI. This CDR3 is CASSEIKRSVTDTQYF. DNA for the CDR3: TGTGCCAGCAGTGAAATAAAGCGGTCCGTCACAGATACGCAGTATTTT.

As DNA, the CDR3 is TGTGCCAGCAGCGGCAGGGGAGCGAACACCGGGGAGCTGTTTTTT. It codes for CASSGRGANTGELFF. The chain uses TRBV6-5 and TRBJ2-2; weak D call: TRBD1 (6 bases). Trimming removed 6 bases at V and 0 bases at J, with 11 bases between. The CDR3 runs to 15 residues. Germline V lookup: CDR1 MNHEY, CDR2 SVGAGI.